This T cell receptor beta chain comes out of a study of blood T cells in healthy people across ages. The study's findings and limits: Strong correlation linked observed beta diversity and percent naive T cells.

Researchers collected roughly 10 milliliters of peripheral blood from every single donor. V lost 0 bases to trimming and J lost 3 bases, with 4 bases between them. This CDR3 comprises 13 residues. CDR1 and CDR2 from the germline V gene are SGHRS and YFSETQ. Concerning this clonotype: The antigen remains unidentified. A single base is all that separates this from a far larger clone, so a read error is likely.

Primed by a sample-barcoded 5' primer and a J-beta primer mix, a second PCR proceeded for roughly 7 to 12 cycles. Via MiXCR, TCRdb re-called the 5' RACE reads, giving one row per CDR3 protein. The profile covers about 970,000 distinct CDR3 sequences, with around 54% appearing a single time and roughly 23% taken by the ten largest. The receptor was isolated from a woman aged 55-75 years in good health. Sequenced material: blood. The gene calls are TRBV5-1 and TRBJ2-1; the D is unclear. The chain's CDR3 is CASSLGYYNEQFF. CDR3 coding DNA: TGCGCCAGCAGCTTGGGCTACTACAATGAGCAGTTCTTC.